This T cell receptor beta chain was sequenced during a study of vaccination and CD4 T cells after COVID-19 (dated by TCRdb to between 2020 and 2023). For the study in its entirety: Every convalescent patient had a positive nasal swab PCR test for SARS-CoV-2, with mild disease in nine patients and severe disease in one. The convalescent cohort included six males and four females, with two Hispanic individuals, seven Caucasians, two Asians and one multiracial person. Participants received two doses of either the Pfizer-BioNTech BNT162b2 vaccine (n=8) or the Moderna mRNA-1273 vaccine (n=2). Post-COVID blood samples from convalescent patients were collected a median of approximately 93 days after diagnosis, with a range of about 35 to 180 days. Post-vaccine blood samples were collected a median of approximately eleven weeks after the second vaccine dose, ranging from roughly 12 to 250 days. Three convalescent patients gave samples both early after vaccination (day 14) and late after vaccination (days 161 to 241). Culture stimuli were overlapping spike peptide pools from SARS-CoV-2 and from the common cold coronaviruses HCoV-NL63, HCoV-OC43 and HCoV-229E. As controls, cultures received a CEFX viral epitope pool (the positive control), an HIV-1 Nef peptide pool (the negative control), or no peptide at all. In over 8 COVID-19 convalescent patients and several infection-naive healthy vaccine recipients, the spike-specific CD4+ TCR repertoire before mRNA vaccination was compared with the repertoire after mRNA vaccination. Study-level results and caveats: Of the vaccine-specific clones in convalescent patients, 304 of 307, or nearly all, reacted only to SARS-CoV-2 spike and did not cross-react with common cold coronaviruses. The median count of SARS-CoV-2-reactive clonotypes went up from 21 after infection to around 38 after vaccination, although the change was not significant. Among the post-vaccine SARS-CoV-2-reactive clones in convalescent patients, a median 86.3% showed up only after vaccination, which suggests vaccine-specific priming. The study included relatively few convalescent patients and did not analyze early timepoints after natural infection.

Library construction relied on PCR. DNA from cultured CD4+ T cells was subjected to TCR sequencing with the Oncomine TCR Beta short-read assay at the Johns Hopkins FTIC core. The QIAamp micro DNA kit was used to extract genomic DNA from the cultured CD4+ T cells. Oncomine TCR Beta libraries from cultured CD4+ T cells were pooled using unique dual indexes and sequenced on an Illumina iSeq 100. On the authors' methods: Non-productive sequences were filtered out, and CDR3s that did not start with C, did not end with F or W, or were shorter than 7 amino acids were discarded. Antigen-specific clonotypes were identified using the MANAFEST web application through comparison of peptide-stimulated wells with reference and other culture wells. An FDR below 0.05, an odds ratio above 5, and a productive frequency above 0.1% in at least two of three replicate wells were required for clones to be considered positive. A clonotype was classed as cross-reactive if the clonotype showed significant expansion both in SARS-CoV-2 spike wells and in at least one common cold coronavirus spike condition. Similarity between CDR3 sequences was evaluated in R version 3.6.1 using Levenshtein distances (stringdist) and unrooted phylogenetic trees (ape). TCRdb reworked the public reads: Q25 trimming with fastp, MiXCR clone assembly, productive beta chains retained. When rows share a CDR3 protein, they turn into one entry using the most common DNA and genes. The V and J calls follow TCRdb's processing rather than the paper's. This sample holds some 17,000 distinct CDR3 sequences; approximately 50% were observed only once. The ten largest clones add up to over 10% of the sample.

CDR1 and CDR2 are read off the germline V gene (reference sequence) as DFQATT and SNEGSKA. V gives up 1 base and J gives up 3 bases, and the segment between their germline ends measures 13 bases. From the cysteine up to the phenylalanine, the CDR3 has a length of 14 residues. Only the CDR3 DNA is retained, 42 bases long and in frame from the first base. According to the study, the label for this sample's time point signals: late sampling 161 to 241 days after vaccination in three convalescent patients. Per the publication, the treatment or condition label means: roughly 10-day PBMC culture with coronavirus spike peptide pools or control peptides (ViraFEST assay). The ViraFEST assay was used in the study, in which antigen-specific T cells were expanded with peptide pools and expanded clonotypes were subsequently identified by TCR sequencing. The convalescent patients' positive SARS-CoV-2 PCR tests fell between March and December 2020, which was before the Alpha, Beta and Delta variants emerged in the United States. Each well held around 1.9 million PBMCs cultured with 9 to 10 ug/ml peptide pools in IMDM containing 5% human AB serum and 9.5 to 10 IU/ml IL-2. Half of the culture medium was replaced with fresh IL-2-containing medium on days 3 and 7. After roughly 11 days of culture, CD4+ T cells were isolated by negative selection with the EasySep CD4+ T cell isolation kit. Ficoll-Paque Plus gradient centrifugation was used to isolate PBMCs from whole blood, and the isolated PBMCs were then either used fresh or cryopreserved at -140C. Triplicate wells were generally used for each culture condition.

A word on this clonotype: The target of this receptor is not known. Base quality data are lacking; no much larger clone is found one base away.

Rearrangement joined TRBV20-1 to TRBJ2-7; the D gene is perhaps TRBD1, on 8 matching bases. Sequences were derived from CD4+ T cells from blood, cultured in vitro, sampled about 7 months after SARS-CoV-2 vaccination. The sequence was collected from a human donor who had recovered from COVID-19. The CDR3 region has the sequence CSARVHRGGYEQYF. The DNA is TGCAGTGCTAGAGTACACAGGGGGGGCTACGAGCAGTACTTC.